This is a list of T cell receptor beta chains from one sample in a study of blood T cell repertoires in COVID-19. The repertoire was sequenced with immunoSEQ multiplex PCR; TCRdb's copy has only in-frame clones and lacks some. This sample has 110,000 to 150,000 clones, with around 89% found just once. Sequencing was performed on peripheral blood. The receptors were sampled from a man aged 60 to 69 with active or convalescent COVID-19. Both conserved end residues are part of each CDR3. The D gene is left open where the match is weak. Rows may omit the clone size; those that give it use once, few, many or a size class.

d_call,v_call,j_call,clone_size,cdr3_aa,cdr3_nt
NA,TRBV7-9,TRBJ1-2,NA,CASSKDTAYGYTF,TGTGCCAGCAGCAAGGACACAGCCTATGGCTACACCTTC
NA,TRBV19,TRBJ1-5,NA,CASSIGGSTLNQPQHF,TGTGCCAGTAGTATAGGGGGCTCTACTCTCAATCAGCCCCAGCATTTT
TRBD2,TRBV4-3,TRBJ2-1,NA,CASSHAGGDNEQFF,TGCGCCAGCAGCCACGCGGGAGGGGACAATGAGCAGTTCTTC
NA,TRBV9,TRBJ1-4,NA,CASSVSSGEKLFF,TGTGCCAGCAGCGTAAGTTCAGGGGAAAAACTGTTTTTT
TRBD1,TRBV5-6,TRBJ1-2,NA,CASSSSTGNSPLF,TGTGCCAGCAGCTCTTCGACAGGGAACTCCCCTCTTTTC
NA,TRBV11-3,TRBJ2-3,NA,CASGSGQGRGSTDTQYF,TGTGCCAGCGGCAGCGGACAAGGGCGGGGAAGCACAGATACGCAGTATTTT
TRBD1,TRBV24-1,TRBJ1-2,once,CATSDRDRGGGYTF,TGTGCCACCAGTGATAGGGACAGGGGCGGGGGCTACACCTTC
TRBD2,TRBV5-4,TRBJ2-7,once,CASSLEGLAGVVHEQYF,TGTGCCAGCAGCTTGGAGGGACTAGCGGGGGTCGTTCACGAGCAGTACTTC
NA,TRBV29-1,TRBJ1-2,NA,CSVEQGMDGYTF,TGCAGCGTTGAACAGGGTATGGATGGCTACACCTTC
NA,TRBV9,TRBJ2-1,NA,CASSVGGLNHYNEQFF,TGTGCCAGCAGCGTAGGGGGACTCAATCACTACAATGAGCAGTTCTTC
NA,TRBV6-5,TRBJ2-3,NA,CASSYGPDTQYF,TGTGCCAGCAGTTACGGCCCGGATACGCAGTATTTT
TRBD1,TRBV7-2,TRBJ1-1,NA,CASSAIDRGLLIAFF,TGTGCCAGCAGCGCCATAGACAGGGGGCTTCTGATAGCTTTCTTT
NA,TRBV29-1,TRBJ1-2,NA,CSVEVPANYGYTF,TGCAGCGTTGAAGTCCCAGCTAACTATGGCTACACCTTC
TRBD1,TRBV6-2/TRBV6-3,TRBJ2-5,NA,CASSRPGTGVGETQYF,TGTGCCAGCAGTAGACCCGGGACAGGGGTCGGGGAGACCCAGTACTTC
NA,TRBV2,TRBJ1-1,NA,CASSERVRGYTEAFF,TGTGCCAGCAGTGAAAGGGTCAGGGGATACACTGAAGCTTTCTTT
NA,TRBV3-1/TRBV3-2,TRBJ2-7,once,CASSQKGQGPYEQYF,TGTGCCAGCAGCCAAAAGGGGCAGGGTCCCTACGAGCAGTACTTC
TRBD2,TRBV7-2,TRBJ2-5,once,CASSLAVVAGGEETQYF,TGTGCCAGCAGCTTAGCGGTGGTAGCGGGAGGGGAAGAGACCCAGTACTTC
NA,TRBV5-4,TRBJ2-1,NA,CASSALEGGRNNEQFF,TGTGCCAGCAGCGCCCTGGAGGGTGGCCGAAATAATGAGCAGTTCTTC
NA,TRBV7-3,TRBJ2-2,NA,CASSLTGGARELFF,TGTGCCAGCAGCTTAACGGGGGGGGCCCGGGAGCTGTTTTTT
TRBD1,TRBV2,TRBJ1-2,NA,CASSEDRDYGYTF,TGTGCCAGCAGTGAGGACAGGGACTATGGCTACACCTTC
TRBD1,TRBV7-9,TRBJ2-1,NA,CASSSRDREFF,TGTGCCAGCAGCTCCCGGGACAGGGAGTTCTTC
NA,TRBV3-1/TRBV3-2,TRBJ2-1,NA,CASSRGGTYNEQFF,TGTGCCAGCAGCCGTGGCGGTACCTACAATGAGCAGTTCTTC
TRBD1,TRBV19,TRBJ2-2,NA,CASNSGTGRTGELFF,TGTGCCAGTAACAGCGGGACAGGGCGTACCGGGGAGCTGTTTTTT
NA,TRBV6-5,TRBJ1-2,NA,CASRDTGSKNYGYTF,TGTGCCAGCAGAGATACAGGGAGCAAGAACTATGGCTACACCTTC
NA,TRBV4-1,TRBJ2-3,NA,CASSQVTGSSTDTQYF,TGCGCCAGCAGCCAAGTCACAGGGTCCAGCACAGATACGCAGTATTTT
NA,TRBV28,TRBJ2-1,NA,CASTKPGRPEQFF,TGTGCCAGCACCAAACCGGGGAGGCCTGAGCAGTTCTTC
NA,TRBV5-1,TRBJ1-3,NA,CASSPLGSSGNTIYF,TGCGCCAGCAGCCCTCTGGGCAGCTCTGGAAACACCATATATTTT
NA,TRBV19,TRBJ2-7,NA,CASSISQSSREQYF,TGTGCCAGTAGTATTAGTCAGAGTTCGCGGGAGCAGTACTTC
NA,TRBV28,TRBJ1-2,NA,CASSLRADYGYTF,TGTGCCAGCAGTTTACGTGCAGACTATGGCTACACCTTC
TRBD1,TRBV6-1,TRBJ2-3,NA,CASSDDRGRTDTQYF,TGTGCCAGCAGTGACGACAGGGGGCGCACAGATACGCAGTATTTT
TRBD1,TRBV7-6,TRBJ2-7,NA,CASSPGQGYPEQYF,TGTGCCAGCAGCCCGGGACAGGGTTATCCCGAGCAGTACTTC
NA,TRBV29-1,TRBJ1-1,NA,CSAPPGGALNTEAFF,TGCAGCGCCCCACCGGGGGGGGCACTAAACACTGAAGCTTTCTTT
TRBD1,TRBV19,TRBJ2-2,few,CASSRQGTNTGELFF,TGTGCCAGTAGTCGACAGGGAACGAACACCGGGGAGCTGTTTTTT
NA,TRBV11-2,TRBJ2-3,once,CASRPTGRGIESTDTQYF,TGTGCCAGCAGGCCGACTGGGCGGGGAATCGAGAGCACAGATACGCAGTATTTT